The present entry profiles one TCR beta chain with its context. Antigen specificity is unknown. Several immunoSEQ 96-well plates shared each subset's DNA, each plate a replicate. On sorted subsets, replicate PCRs used 150 to 250 ng DNA, or about 33,000 T cell genomes. Data came from immunoSEQ multiplex PCR; TCRdb stores just in-frame clones and leaves some out. The sample includes over a million clones, more than 95% seen only once; the top ten take 1.2%. This specimen comes from a study of shared clonotypes between healthy human individuals. Study results and limitations: Some naive CD4 clonotypes, roughly 4.8%, turned up in common across a handful of donors.

Trimming removed 0 bases from V and 5 bases from J; junction bases left unmatched: 2. Per germline, CDR1 LGHNA and CDR2 YNFKEQ. The CDR3 runs 15 residues. The receptor comes from a man between 25 and 39 years old in good health. The rearrangement joins TRBV4-2 to TRBJ2-3; TRBD2 aligns across 10 bases. Sequenced input: naive CD4+ T cells sorted from blood. Subset given: CD45RA+ positively selected. The CDR3 sequence is CASSQERLAGDTQYF. The CDR3 nucleotides are TGTGCCAGCAGCCAAGAGCGACTAGCGGGAGATACGCAGTATTTT.